The TCR beta chain under discussion was sequenced for a study of a mutant IDH1 vaccine in newly diagnosed glioma. Study background: Commencement of vaccination occurred 4-6 weeks following radiotherapy alone, or concurrently with temozolomide cycles. Participants attended visit V12, the safety follow-up, at week 35, and then attended visit V13 at week 47.

CDR1 is LGHNA, CDR2 YNFKEQ, per germline. The junction had 3 bases not matched to a gene; V was cut back by 4 bases and J by 3 bases. This CDR3 contains 15 residues. TCRdb's table, derived via immunoSEQ multiplex PCR, lists solely in-frame clones and lacks some. Of about 56,000 clones listed, over 70% are singletons. The time point: week 47, end of study. With topical imiquimod, each dose of the vaccine consisted of 300 ug of mutant IDH1 20-mer peptide. Tumors from donors were new WHO grade 3 or 4 IDH1-mutant astrocytomas with ATRX loss. Notes on this clone: Its specificity is unknown.

The material was PBMCs, obtained from a glioma patient whose treatment included an IDH1 peptide vaccine. The genes are TRBV4-2 and TRBJ2-1; 10 bases align to TRBD2. The receptor was derived from a man aged 45-65 years with glioma. The CDR3 DNA sequence: TGTGCCAGCAGCCTCGGGACTAGCGACTACAATGAGCAGTTCTTC. This gives the protein CASSLGTSDYNEQFF.